This T cell receptor beta chain was observed in a study of shared clonotypes between healthy human individuals. Findings of the study overall: Sharing across several donors was seen in roughly 5% of naive CD4 clonotypes. A limitation of the genetic and exposure-history diversity represented arose from few donors. Among the subsets, naive ones generally showed larger estimated richness than memory ones.

As originally analysed: Filtering of immunoSEQ junctional sequences could not match full-length read filtering. Clones were sequenced by immunoSEQ multiplex PCR, and TCRdb holds only the in-frame ones, with some missing. V and J calls and clone size are those listed in that table; D and trimming were worked out from the DNA. The top ten clones hold roughly 0.14% of a sample with roughly 2.5 million clones, 85% to 95% of them seen once. The V segment lost 4 bases and the J segment 1 base; nucleotides outside the gene matches: 6. The CDR3 has 15 amino acids. Germline CDR1 is LNHDA and CDR2 is SQIVND (reference sequence). Remarks on this clone: Its antigen remains unidentified.

The sequence derives from a man younger than 35 in good health. The chain combines TRBV19 with TRBJ2-5, with 7 nucleotides matching TRBD2. Sequenced material: naive CD4+ T cells sorted from blood. Sample subset: CD45RA+ positively selected. The CDR3 reads CASSKPGTTQETQYF. The DNA of the CDR3 is TGTGCCAGTAGTAAACCCGGGACTACCCAAGAGACCCAGTACTTC.